This TCR beta chain was found in a study of spatial heterogeneity in lung cancer. Study-wide background: Sequencing consistently turned up more beta-chain sequences than alpha-chain sequences.

TCRdb recomputed calls from the 5' RACE reads with MiXCR, one row per CDR3 protein. In the table there are some 64,000 distinct CDR3 sequences, 7.5% to 8.5% of which are singletons. The study's findings and limits: Resection saw ubiquitous expanded tumor TCRs appear in blood more than follow-up did.

Time point meaning: sample taken at primary tumor resection. Tumor, nontumor lung or frozen PBMC supplied whole RNA, sequenced without sorting. Germline lookup yields CDR1 SNHLY and CDR2 FYNNEI. Trimming took off 2 bases at V and 1 base at J, with 12 bases between the two ends. The CDR3 is made up of 16 amino acids. Comments on this clonotype: Its specificity is unknown.

The J gene is TRBJ2-4, the V gene TRBV2; tentative D call: TRBD1 (6 bases). This specimen was PBMCs, taken at surgery. The receptor comes from a female donor with early-stage non-small cell lung cancer. In DNA, the CDR3 is TGTGCCAGCAGTGAACAGGGGTCGACCGCCAAAAACATTCAGTACTTC. This gives the protein CASSEQGSTAKNIQYF.